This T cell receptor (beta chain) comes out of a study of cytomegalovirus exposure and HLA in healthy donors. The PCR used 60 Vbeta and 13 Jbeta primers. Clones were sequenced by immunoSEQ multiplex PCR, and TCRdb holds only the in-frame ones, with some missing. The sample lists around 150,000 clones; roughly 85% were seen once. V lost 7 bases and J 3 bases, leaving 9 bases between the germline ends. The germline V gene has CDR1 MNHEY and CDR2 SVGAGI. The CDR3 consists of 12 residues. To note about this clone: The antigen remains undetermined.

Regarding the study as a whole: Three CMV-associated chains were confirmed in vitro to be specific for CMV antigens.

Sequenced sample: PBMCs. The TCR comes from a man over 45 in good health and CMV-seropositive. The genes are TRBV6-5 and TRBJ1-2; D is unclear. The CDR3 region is CASKRSDYGYTF. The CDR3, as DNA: TGTGCCAGCAAGAGGAGTGACTATGGCTACACCTTC.